Listed below are T cell receptor beta chains from one sample, sequenced in a study of CD8 T cells in ankylosing spondylitis. In TCRdb, the 5' RACE reads were re-called with MiXCR into one record per CDR3 protein. Here the sample spans more than 650,000 distinct CDR3 sequences, approximately 10% being singletons. Material: blood, either unsorted or a sorted T cell fraction (not recorded which). Receptor source: a male donor with ankylosing spondylitis. Each CDR3 is given with its conserved first and last residue. A D gene is named only where the DNA matches it firmly. Rows may omit the clone size; those that give it use once, few, many or a size class.

size | D | J | V | CDR3 | DNA
few | TRBD2 | TRBJ2-2 | TRBV4-3 | CASSQAPGTSRTGELFF | TGCGCCAGCAGCCAAGCTCCGGGGACTAGCAGGACCGGGGAGCTGTTTTTT
many | TRBD1 | TRBJ2-3 | TRBV4-2 | CASKQGATSTDTQYF | TGTGCCAGCAAACAGGGGGCTACTAGCACAGATACGCAGTATTTT
. | . | TRBJ2-7 | TRBV11-2 | CASIPFGLVGPVEQYF | TGTGCCAGCATTCCCTTCGGGCTAGTGGGGCCAGTGGAGCAGTACTTC
few | . | TRBJ2-7 | TRBV5-1 | CASSLLYDRDVSYEQYF | TGCGCCAGCAGCTTACTATACGACCGGGACGTCTCCTACGAGCAGTACTTC
few | TRBD1 | TRBJ1-2 | TRBV28 | CASSLTGGAAGYTF | TGTGCCAGCAGTTTGACAGGGGGCGCCGCCGGCTACACCTTC
. | . | TRBJ1-2 | TRBV20-1 | CSARDGEHYGYTF | TGCAGTGCTAGAGATGGGGAGCACTATGGCTACACCTTC
few | . | TRBJ2-7 | TRBV11-1 | CASSSTPIAGISYEQYF | TGTGCCAGCAGCTCGACTCCGATTGCGGGGATCTCCTACGAGCAGTACTTC
. | . | TRBJ2-2 | TRBV6-1 | CASRSGPGAGELFF | TGTGCCAGCAGATCCGGGCCCGGAGCCGGGGAGCTGTTTTTT
. | . | TRBJ2-1 | TRBV6-5 | CASSSGPRPYNEQFF | TGTGCCAGCAGTTCGGGACCCAGACCCTACAATGAGCAGTTCTTC
few | . | TRBJ2-7 | TRBV5-5 | CASSLGQARYEQYF | TGTGCCAGCAGCTTGGGACAGGCCCGCTACGAGCAGTACTTC
. | TRBD1 | TRBJ1-2 | TRBV4-2 | CASSEWDSDYGYTF | TGTGCCAGCAGCGAGTGGGACAGCGATTATGGCTACACCTTC
. | TRBD1 | TRBJ1-2 | TRBV7-2 | CASSPQTGIYGYTF | TGTGCCAGCAGCCCACAGACAGGGATCTATGGCTACACCTTC
. | . | TRBJ1-1 | TRBV6-5 | CASSYEGGDTEAFF | TGTGCCAGCAGTTACGAGGGAGGGGACACTGAAGCTTTCTTT
. | . | TRBJ1-3 | TRBV11-2 | CASSWHGNTIYF | TGTGCCAGCAGCTGGCATGGAAACACCATATATTTT
many | . | TRBJ2-2 | TRBV2 | CASQSGPNTGELFF | TGTGCCAGCCAATCTGGACCGAACACCGGGGAGCTGTTTTTT
few | . | TRBJ2-1 | TRBV7-2 | CASGRGAQFF | TGTGCCAGCGGTCGCGGGGCTCAGTTCTTC
few | . | TRBJ2-3 | TRBV20-1 | CSARTPSDTQYF | TGCAGTGCGAGGACACCCTCAGATACGCAGTATTTT
. | . | TRBJ2-7 | TRBV5-1 | CASSLDPPPRDEQYF | TGCGCCAGCAGCTTGGATCCCCCCCCGCGGGACGAGCAGTACTTC
few | TRBD1 | TRBJ2-3 | TRBV7-9 | CASSFGQGVSDTQYF | TGTGCCAGCAGCTTCGGGCAGGGGGTCTCAGATACGCAGTATTTT
many | . | TRBJ2-2 | TRBV20-1 | CSARPLGGANTGELFF | TGCAGTGCTAGACCCCTAGGGGGGGCGAACACCGGGGAGCTGTTTTTT
. | . | TRBJ2-1 | TRBV5-1 | CASSLPRSYNEQFF | TGCGCCAGCAGCTTGCCCCGCTCCTACAATGAGCAGTTCTTC
. | . | TRBJ1-5 | TRBV4-1 | CASSQVRNQPQHF | TGCGCCAGCAGCCAAGTAAGGAATCAGCCCCAGCATTTT
many | TRBD2 | TRBJ2-1 | TRBV29-1 | CSVWGLASHEQFF | TGCAGCGTATGGGGACTAGCTTCCCACGAGCAGTTCTTC
few | . | TRBJ1-3 | TRBV4-3 | CASSQGPLGDTIYF | TGCGCCAGCAGCCAAGGTCCGCTGGGGGACACCATATATTTT
many | . | TRBJ2-6 | TRBV5-1 | CASSESPLAGANVLTF | TGCGCCAGCAGCGAAAGTCCCCTTGCTGGGGCCAACGTCCTGACTTTC
many | . | TRBJ2-7 | TRBV12-5 | CASGFQDSSEQYF | TGTGCTAGTGGTTTTCAGGACAGTAGCGAGCAGTACTTC
few | TRBD1 | TRBJ1-4 | TRBV27 | CASSFGSPGTGVEKLFF | TGTGCCAGCAGTTTTGGCTCCCCCGGGACAGGGGTCGAAAAACTGTTTTTT
few | TRBD1 | TRBJ1-1 | TRBV27 | CASSLWATGGNTEAFF | TGTGCCAGCAGTTTATGGGCCACAGGGGGGAACACTGAAGCTTTCTTT
. | TRBD2 | TRBJ2-3 | TRBV28 | CASSLPWTSGRVGDTQYF | TGTGCCAGCAGTCTACCCTGGACTAGCGGGAGGGTAGGAGATACGCAGTATTTT
. | . | TRBJ2-7 | TRBV5-1 | CASSLGVGQYEQYF | TGCGCCAGCAGCCTGGGTGTAGGGCAGTACGAGCAGTACTTC
. | . | TRBJ2-1 | TRBV7-2 | CASSPGLLHSYNEQFF | TGTGCCAGCAGCCCAGGCTTACTACACTCCTACAATGAGCAGTTCTTC
few | TRBD2 | TRBJ2-2 | TRBV29-1 | CSVRGGQNTGELFF | TGCAGCGTTCGCGGGGGGCAGAACACCGGGGAGCTGTTTTTT
few | . | TRBJ2-7 | TRBV6-1 | CASSGWRTYEQYF | TGTGCCAGCAGTGGGTGGCGTACCTACGAGCAGTACTTC
. | . | TRBJ2-3 | TRBV14 | CASSLRDGSRTDTQYF | TGTGCCAGCAGCCTTCGGGACGGGTCACGCACAGATACGCAGTATTTT
. | . | TRBJ2-5 | TRBV11-2 | CASSSGFGSAQYF | TGTGCCAGCAGCTCAGGATTTGGATCGGCCCAGTACTTC
few | TRBD2 | TRBJ2-5 | TRBV6-5 | CASTSGGGKGTQYF | TGTGCCAGCACTTCGGGGGGAGGTAAAGGGACCCAGTACTTC
few | . | TRBJ1-2 | TRBV29-1 | CSVEDGFAPSGGYTF | TGCAGCGTTGAAGATGGCTTCGCTCCCTCGGGAGGCTACACCTTC
. | . | TRBJ2-2 | TRBV20-1 | CSARGFTGELFF | TGCAGTGCTAGAGGATTCACCGGGGAGCTGTTTTTT
. | TRBD1 | TRBJ1-1 | TRBV6-1 | CASSDFAGTGGAGTEAFF | TGTGCCAGCAGTGATTTCGCGGGGACAGGGGGCGCTGGGACTGAAGCTTTCTTT
few | TRBD1 | TRBJ1-1 | TRBV20-1 | CSASPGQGLNTEAFF | TGCAGTGCTTCACCGGGACAGGGTTTGAACACTGAAGCTTTCTTT
many | . | TRBJ1-6 | TRBV9 | CASSPVRFNSPLHF | TGTGCCAGCAGCCCGGTCAGGTTTAATTCACCCCTCCACTTT
few | . | TRBJ1-1 | TRBV4-2 | CASSQELRGTEAFF | TGTGCCAGCAGCCAAGAACTTCGGGGAACTGAAGCTTTCTTT
few | . | TRBJ2-2 | TRBV12-3/TRBV12-4 | CASSLAGAITGELFF | TGTGCCAGCAGTTTAGCAGGGGCCATCACCGGGGAGCTGTTTTTT
. | TRBD2 | TRBJ2-7 | TRBV12-3/TRBV12-4 | CASSSLGRLAGDRSPHEQYF | TGTGCCAGCAGTTCTCTGGGGAGACTAGCGGGAGATCGTTCCCCGCACGAGCAGTACTTC
. | TRBD2 | TRBJ2-1 | TRBV5-5 | CASSLAAGGLSYNEQFF | TGTGCCAGCAGCTTGGCCGCGGGGGGCCTATCCTACAATGAGCAGTTCTTC
. | . | TRBJ2-7 | TRBV7-2 | CASSFSVGPYEQYF | TGTGCCAGCAGTTTTTCCGTGGGGCCCTACGAGCAGTACTTC
. | . | TRBJ1-5 | TRBV10-1 | CASTLRVGGGQPQHF | TGCGCCAGCACCCTCCGGGTGGGGGGAGGACAGCCCCAGCATTTT